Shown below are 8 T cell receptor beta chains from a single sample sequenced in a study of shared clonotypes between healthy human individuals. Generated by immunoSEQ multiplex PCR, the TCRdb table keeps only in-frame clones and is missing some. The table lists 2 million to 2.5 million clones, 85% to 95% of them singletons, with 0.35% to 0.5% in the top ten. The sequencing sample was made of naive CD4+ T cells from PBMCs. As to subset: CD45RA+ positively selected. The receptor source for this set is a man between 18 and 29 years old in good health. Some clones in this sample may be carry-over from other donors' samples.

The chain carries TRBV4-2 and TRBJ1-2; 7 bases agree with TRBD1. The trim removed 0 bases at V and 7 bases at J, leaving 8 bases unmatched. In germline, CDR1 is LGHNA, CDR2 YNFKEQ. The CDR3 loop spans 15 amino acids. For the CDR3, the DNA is TGTGCCAGCAGCCAAGATATAAGGACAGGTGGTGGCTACACCTTC. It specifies CASSQDIRTGGGYTF.

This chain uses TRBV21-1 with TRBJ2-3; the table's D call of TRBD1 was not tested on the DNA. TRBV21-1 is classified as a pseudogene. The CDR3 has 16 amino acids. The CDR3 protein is CASTETRDNSTDTQYF. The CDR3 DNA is TGTGCCAGCACCGAGACAAGGGACAACAGCACAGATACGCAGTATTTT.

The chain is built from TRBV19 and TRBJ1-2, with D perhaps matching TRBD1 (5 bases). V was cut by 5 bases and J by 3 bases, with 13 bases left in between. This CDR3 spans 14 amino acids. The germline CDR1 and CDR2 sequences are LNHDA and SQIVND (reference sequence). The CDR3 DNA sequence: TGTGCCAGTAGTCCTTTGATGGGGGACTATGGCTACACCTTC. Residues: CASSPLMGDYGYTF.

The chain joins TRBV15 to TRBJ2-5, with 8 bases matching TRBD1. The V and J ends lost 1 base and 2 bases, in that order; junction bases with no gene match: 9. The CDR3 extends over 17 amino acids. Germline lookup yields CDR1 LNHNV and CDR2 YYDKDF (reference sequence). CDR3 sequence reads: CATSRAGQRTGQETQYF. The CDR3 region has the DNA TGTGCCACCAGCAGAGCGGGTCAAAGGACAGGGCAAGAGACCCAGTACTTC. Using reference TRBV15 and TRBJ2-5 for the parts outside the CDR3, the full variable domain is DAMVIQNPRYQVTQFGKPVTLSCSQTLNHNVMYWYQQKSSQAPKLLFHYYDKDFNNEADTPDNFQSRRPNTSFCFLDIRSPGLGDTAMYLCATSRAGQRTGQETQYFGPGTRLLVL.

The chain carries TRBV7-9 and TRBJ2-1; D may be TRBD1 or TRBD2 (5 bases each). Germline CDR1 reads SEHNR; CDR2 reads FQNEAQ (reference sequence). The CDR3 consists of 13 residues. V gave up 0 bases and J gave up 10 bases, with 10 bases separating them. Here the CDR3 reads CASSLAGEGEQFF. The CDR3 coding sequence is TGTGCCAGCAGCTTAGCGGGGGAAGGCGAGCAGTTCTTC.

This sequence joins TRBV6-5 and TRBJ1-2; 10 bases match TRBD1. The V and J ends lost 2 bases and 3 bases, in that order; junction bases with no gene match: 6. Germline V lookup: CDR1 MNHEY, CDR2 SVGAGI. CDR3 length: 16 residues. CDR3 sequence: CASSYRDRGSYYGYTF. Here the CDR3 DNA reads TGTGCCAGCAGTTACCGGGACAGGGGCTCATACTATGGCTACACCTTC.

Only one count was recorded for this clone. The CDR3 is CASSPSGGTDTQYF. CDR3 DNA sequence: TGTGCCAGCAGTCCGTCGGGAGGGACAGATACGCAGTATTTT. This chain joins TRBV27 and TRBJ2-3, with TRBD2 matching over 8 bases. The trim removed 5 bases at V and 3 bases at J, leaving 4 bases unmatched. Germline loops: CDR1 MNHEY, CDR2 SMNVEV (reference sequence). The CDR3 is 14 amino acids.

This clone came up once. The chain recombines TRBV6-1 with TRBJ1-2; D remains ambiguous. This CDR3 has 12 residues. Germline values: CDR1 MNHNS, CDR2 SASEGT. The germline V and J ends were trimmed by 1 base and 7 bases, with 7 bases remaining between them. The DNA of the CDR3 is TGTGCCAGCAGTGAAGTACCAACTGGCTACACCTTC. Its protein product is CASSEVPTGYTF.